This paragraph reports one TCR beta chain. The template used for profiling TCR beta VDJ and CDR3 was genomic DNA. TCRdb passed the reads through MiXCR, listing each CDR3 protein once. Found here are under 350,000 distinct CDR3 sequences, 45% to 65% of them singletons; the top ten hold roughly 1.2%. The data derive from a study of CD8+CD57+ T cells in acquired aplastic anemia. Germline V gene lookup returns CDR1 SGHRS and CDR2 YFSETQ. The CDR3 covers 16 residues. V was clipped by 4 bases and J by 0 bases, with 14 bases between them. Patients picked for sequencing had shown CD8+CD57+ cell expansion detected by flow cytometry. A severe acquired aplastic anemia diagnosis applied to all patients.

This rearrangement joins TRBV5-1 to TRBJ1-3; D may be TRBD1 (6 bases). The sequence derives from a human donor with aplastic anemia. The sequenced material came from sorted CD4+, CD8+, or CD8+CD57+ T cells (not recorded which) from PBMCs. CDR3 loop: CASSPRQDSSGNTIYF. Here the CDR3 DNA reads TGCGCCAGCAGCCCACGACAGGACAGCTCTGGAAACACCATATATTTT.